Below, one TCR beta chain is given with its context. This sample stems from a study of T cells in Graves' hyperthyroidism and ophthalmopathy. There were TCR beta CDR3 regions amplified from RNA transcripts. Researchers ran a first-round RT-PCR on the TCR CDR3 using the HTBI primer set. MiXCR was run by TCRdb on the multiplex PCR reads, yielding one entry per CDR3 protein. The repertoire includes about 180,000 distinct CDR3 sequences, about 15% of them detected once, and 25% to 35% sits in the top ten. Among the patients, aged 18 to 65, hyperthyroidism was newly diagnosed and had lasted under 2 months. V gave up 2 bases and J gave up 4 bases, with 9 bases separating them. The CDR3 loop spans 14 amino acids. The V gene's germline CDR1 is SEHNR and CDR2 FQNEAQ (reference sequence).

The sample consisted of blood. The rearrangement uses TRBV7-9 and TRBJ1-5; D remains ambiguous. The origin of this receptor is a woman aged 45-60 years with Graves' hyperthyroidism. The CDR3 DNA follows: TGTGCCAGCAGCTTATCGAACCAGAATCAGCCCCAGCATTTT. It translates to CASSLSNQNQPQHF.